This paragraph covers one T cell receptor beta chain sequence. What it recognizes is unknown. The record originates from a study of T cell repertoires in cytomegalovirus infection. As for the study in general: The public TCR beta signatures pointed to both CMV infection and matching HLA type.

Using its own MiXCR run on the reads, TCRdb lists one record per CDR3 protein. The sample lists hundreds of thousands of distinct CDR3 sequences; roughly 42% were seen once. The length of the CDR3 is 16 residues. Germline CDR1 and CDR2: LNHDA and SQIVND (reference sequence). Between the trimmed V and J ends, which lost 3 bases and 4 bases, there was a span of 13 bases. Findings and limits, study-wide: In two of eight donors, the top clonotype was HLA-C-restricted CMV-specific.

The rearrangement uses TRBV19 and TRBJ2-6; D may be TRBD1 (6 bases). This TCR came from a human donor in good health (CMV status not recorded). Some clones in this sample may be carry-over from other donors' samples. The input for sequencing was cultured PBMCs, taken from culture after CMV antigen stimulation. The CDR3 loop reads CASSMAKGDGANVLTF. In DNA form, the CDR3 reads TGTGCCAGTAGTATGGCGAAGGGGGACGGGGCCAACGTCCTGACTTTC. The full variable domain, its missing parts supplied by reference TRBV19 and TRBJ2-6, is DGGITQSPKYLFRKEGQNVTLSCEQNLNHDAMYWYRQDPGQGLRLIYYSQIVNDFQKGDIAEGYSVSREKKESFPLTVTSAQKNPTAFYLCASSMAKGDGANVLTFGAGSRLTVL.